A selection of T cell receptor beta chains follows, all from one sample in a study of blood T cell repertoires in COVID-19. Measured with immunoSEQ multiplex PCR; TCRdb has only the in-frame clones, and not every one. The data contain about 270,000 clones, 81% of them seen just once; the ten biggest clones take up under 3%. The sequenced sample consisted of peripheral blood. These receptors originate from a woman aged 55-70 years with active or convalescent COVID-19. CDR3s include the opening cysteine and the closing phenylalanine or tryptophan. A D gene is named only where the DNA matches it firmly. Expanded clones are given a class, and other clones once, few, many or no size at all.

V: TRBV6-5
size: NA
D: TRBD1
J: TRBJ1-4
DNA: TGTGCCAGCACCCCGGGACAGGGGAAAGAAAAACTGTTTTTT
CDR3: CASTPGQGKEKLFF

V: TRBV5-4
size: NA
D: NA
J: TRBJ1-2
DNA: TGTGCCAGCAGGAGGGCAGCCGGTTATGGCTACACCTTC
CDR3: CASRRAAGYGYTF

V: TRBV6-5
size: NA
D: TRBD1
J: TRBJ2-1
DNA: TGTGCCAGCAGTTACGAACAGGGGTCCTACAATGAGCAGTTCTTC
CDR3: CASSYEQGSYNEQFF

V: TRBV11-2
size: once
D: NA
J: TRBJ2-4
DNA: TGTGCCAGCAGCTTAGCAGGGCTAGCCAAAAACATTCAGTACTTC
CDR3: CASSLAGLAKNIQYF

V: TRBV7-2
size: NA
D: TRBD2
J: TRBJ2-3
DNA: TGTGCCAGCAGCTTATGGGGACTAGCGGCAGATACGCAGTATTTT
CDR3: CASSLWGLAADTQYF

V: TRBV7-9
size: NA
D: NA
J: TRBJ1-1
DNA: TGTGCCAGCAGCTTAGCGTTGGGCGAAGCTTTCTTT
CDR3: CASSLALGEAFF

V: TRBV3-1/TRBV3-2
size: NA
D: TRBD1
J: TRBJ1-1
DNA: TGTGCCAGCAGCTTCCAAGGGGGCAAGGGCACTGAAGCTTTCTTT
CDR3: CASSFQGGKGTEAFF

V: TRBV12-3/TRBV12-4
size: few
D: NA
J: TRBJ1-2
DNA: TGTGCCAGCAGTTTAGACACCGGCTACACCTTC
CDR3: CASSLDTGYTF

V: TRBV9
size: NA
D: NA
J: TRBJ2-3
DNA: TGTGCCAGCAGTTTCACCTCCTCGGGAGATACGCAGTATTTT
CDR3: CASSFTSSGDTQYF

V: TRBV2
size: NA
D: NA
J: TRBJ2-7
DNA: TGTGCCAGCAGTATAAAACAGGGTCCCTACTACGAGCAGTACTTC
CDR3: CASSIKQGPYYEQYF

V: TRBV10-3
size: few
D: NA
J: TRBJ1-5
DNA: TGTGCCATCAGTGATAGGGGTCAGGGTCAGCCCCAGCATTTT
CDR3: CAISDRGQGQPQHF